This T cell receptor beta chain was captured by sequencing in a study of vaccination and CD4 T cells after COVID-19. Overall study context: Overlapping spike peptides from SARS-CoV-2, HCoV-NL63, HCoV-OC43 and HCoV-229E served to stimulate the cells.

Treatment described: roughly 11-day PBMC culture with coronavirus spike peptide pools or control peptides (ViraFEST assay). The V and J ends lost 6 bases and 2 bases respectively, with 16 bases between them. Germline CDR1 is DFQATT and CDR2 is SNEGSKA (reference sequence). The CDR3 loop spans 14 amino acids. Sequencing of DNA taken from cultured CD4+ T cells relied on the Oncomine TCR Beta short-read assay. TCRdb independently ran MiXCR on the PCR reads; one entry per CDR3 protein. Of 7,600 or so distinct CDR3 sequences in the sample, 50% to 75% were seen once. This clonotype was seen a few times. Its matching antigen is unknown.

The sample consisted of CD4+ T cells from blood, cultured in vitro. The chain links TRBV20-1 to TRBJ2-5, with D uncertain. This sequence originates from a human donor who had recovered from COVID-19. The CDR3 spells CSAAAQPKQETQYF. In nucleotides, the CDR3 is TGCAGTGCAGCTGCTCAACCCAAGCAAGAGACCCAGTACTTC.